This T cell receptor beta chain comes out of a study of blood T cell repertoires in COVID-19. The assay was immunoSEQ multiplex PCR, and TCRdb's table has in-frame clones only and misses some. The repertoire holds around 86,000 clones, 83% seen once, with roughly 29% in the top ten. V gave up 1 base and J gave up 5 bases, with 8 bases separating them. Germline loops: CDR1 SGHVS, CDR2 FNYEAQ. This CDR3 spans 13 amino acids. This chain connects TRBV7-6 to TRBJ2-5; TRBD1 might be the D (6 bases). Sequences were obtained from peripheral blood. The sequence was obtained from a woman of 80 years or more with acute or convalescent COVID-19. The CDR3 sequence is CASSLGTEETQYF. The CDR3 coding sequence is TGTGCCAGCAGCTTAGGGACAGAGGAGACCCAGTACTTC. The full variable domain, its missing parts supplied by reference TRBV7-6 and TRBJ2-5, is GAGVSQSPRYKVTKRGQDVALRCDPISGHVSLYWYRQALGQGPEFLTYFNYEAQQDKSGLPNDRFSAERPEGSISTLTIQRTEQRDSAMYRCASSLGTEETQYFGPGTRLLVL.